A single sample is the source of the 26 T cell receptor beta chains below, sequenced in a study of shared clonotypes between healthy human individuals. Assay: immunoSEQ multiplex PCR; the TCRdb copy retains only in-frame clones and omits some. Altogether roughly 2.5 million clones are present, about 92% being singletons, with the ten largest covering around 0.15%. The specimen was naive CD4+ T cells sorted from blood. Described subset: CD45RA+ positively selected. All receptors come from a man aged 18 to 35 in good health.

This clone appeared once. The chain joins TRBV9 to TRBJ2-1; a weak D match, TRBD1 (6 bases). V lost 0 bases and J lost 6, with 10 bases in between. CDR1 is SGDLS, CDR2 YYNGEE, per germline. This CDR3 contains 14 residues. CDR3: CASSVDPRGNEQFF. The CDR3, as DNA: TGTGCCAGCAGCGTAGACCCCAGGGGCAATGAGCAGTTCTTC.

The rearrangement links TRBV7-2 to TRBJ2-7, with unresolved D. Trimming took 5 bases from V and 5 from J, leaving 22 bases between them. This CDR3 comprises 16 residues. Germline V gives CDR1 SGHTA, CDR2 FQGNSA. As DNA, the CDR3 is TGTGCCAGCAGCCCTGTCGTGTCTCGAGGACGAAACGAGCAGTACTTC. This encodes CASSPVVSRGRNEQYF.

The V gene is TRBV28, the J gene TRBJ1-6; D gene unclear. CDR1 and CDR2 from the germline V gene are MDHEN and SYDVKM. V lost 5 bases, J lost 10 bases, and 6 bases lay in between. The CDR3 is 11 amino acids. This CDR3 is CASSVGSPLHF. The CDR3 DNA is TGTGCCAGCAGTGTCGGGTCACCCCTCCACTTT. Full variable domain (outside the CDR3, taken from reference TRBV28 and TRBJ1-6): DVKVTQSSRYLVKRTGEKVFLECVQDMDHENMFWYRQDPGLGLRLIYFSYDVKMKEKGDIPEGYSVSREKKERFSLILESASTNQTSMYLCASSVGSPLHFGNGTRLTVT.

This clone was seen only once. The rearrangement links TRBV30 to TRBJ2-5; TRBD1 might be the D (5 bases). CDR3 length: 16 amino acids. Germline CDR1 reads GTSNPN; CDR2 reads SVGIG (reference sequence). V was trimmed by 2 bases and J by 5 bases, leaving 21 bases between them. The CDR3 nucleotides are TGTGCCTGGAGTCACTACGGACGGTCAGGGTCGGAGACCCAGTACTTC. Its translation: CAWSHYGRSGSETQYF.

The CDR3 here is CASSLSGTESSGNTIYF. CDR3 DNA: TGTGCCAGCAGTTTATCAGGGACAGAGAGCTCTGGAAACACCATATATTTT. V gene TRBV28 combines with J gene TRBJ1-3; 7 nucleotides match TRBD1. V was pared by 1 base and J by 0 bases, with 6 bases of the junction left unmatched. Germline loops: CDR1 MDHEN, CDR2 SYDVKM. The CDR3 length is 17 residues.

Concerning this clone: The same CDR3 also results from other DNA sequences found in this sample. The rearrangement joins TRBV5-1 to TRBJ2-1; D uncertain. The CDR3 totals 13 residues. The V gene lost 0 bases and the J gene lost 4 bases, with 5 bases spanning the gap. CDR1 SGHRS and CDR2 YFSETQ come from the germline V gene. Here the CDR3 DNA reads TGCGCCAGCAGCTTGGTTGGTTACAATGAGCAGTTCTTC. The encoded protein is CASSLVGYNEQFF. Complete variable domain (other parts from reference TRBV5-1 and TRBJ2-1): KAGVTQTPRYLIKTRGQQVTLSCSPISGHRSVSWYQQTPGQGLQFLFEYFSETQRNKGNFPGRFSGRQFSNSRSEMNVSTLELGDSALYLCASSLVGYNEQFFGPGTRLTVL.

The chain employs TRBV23-1 and TRBJ1-3; possibly TRBD1 for D (5 bases). TRBV23-1 is labeled an ORF, and its function is uncertain. The CDR3 extends over 21 amino acids. V lost 2 bases to trimming and J lost 0 bases, with 26 bases between them. The CDR3 region has the DNA TGCGCCAGCAGTCAAGGGGGTCGTTGCTTTGATACTGGCCACTCTGGAAACACCATATATTTT. Its protein is CASSQGGRCFDTGHSGNTIYF.

The V gene is TRBV10-2, the J gene TRBJ2-1; TRBD2 aligns across 8 bases. Germline loops: CDR1 WSHSY, CDR2 SAAADI. This CDR3 has 18 residues. V shed 2 bases, J shed 6 bases, and the junction held 15 bases outside the gene matches. CDR3 loop: CASSERSLAGGRINEQFF. The CDR3 DNA reads TGCGCCAGCAGTGAGAGGTCTCTGGCGGGAGGTCGCATCAATGAGCAGTTCTTC.

The chain uses TRBV6-4 and TRBJ1-4; D gene ambiguous. The CDR3 extends over 15 amino acids. V shed 1 base and J shed 7 bases, with 13 bases lying between them. CDR1 MRHNA and CDR2 SNTAGT come from the germline V gene. The CDR3 sequence: CASSDLRRVSEKLFF. The CDR3 nucleotides are TGTGCCAGCAGTGACTTACGCCGGGTAAGTGAAAAACTGTTTTTT.

The J gene is TRBJ2-1, the V gene TRBV18; 10 bases align to TRBD1. The germline V gene has CDR1 KGHSH and CDR2 LQKENI. With V trimmed by 3 bases and J by 7 bases, 9 bases remained unmatched. CDR3 size: 16 residues. The CDR3 bases are TGTGCCAGCTCACCCTTTTGGGACAGGGGTTCAAATGAGCAGTTCTTC. Residues: CASSPFWDRGSNEQFF. The full variable domain, rest sourced from reference TRBV18 and TRBJ2-1, is NAGVMQNPRHLVRRRGQEARLRCSPMKGHSHVYWYRQLPEEGLKFMVYLQKENIIDESGMPKERFSAEFPKEGPSILRIQQVVRGDSAAYFCASSPFWDRGSNEQFFGPGTRLTVL.

The V call is TRBV5-1, the J call TRBJ1-1; no definite D call. V gave up 2 bases and J gave up 1 base, with 12 bases separating them. CDR1 is SGHRS and CDR2 is YFSETQ in the germline V gene. The CDR3 runs 15 residues. DNA of the CDR3: TGCGCCAGCAGCTTTTATGGCCAAGGGAACACTGAAGCTTTCTTT. As protein: CASSFYGQGNTEAFF.

The chain links TRBV5-5 to TRBJ2-7; D is unclear. The CDR3 is made up of 11 amino acids. The germline V gene encodes CDR1 SGHKS and CDR2 YYEKEE (reference sequence). V was clipped by 2 bases and J by 5 bases, with 5 bases between them. CDR3 in amino acids: CASSFPDEQYF. Here the CDR3 DNA reads TGTGCCAGCAGCTTCCCCGACGAGCAGTACTTC.

This sequence joins TRBV27 and TRBJ1-1, with 9 bases that match TRBD1. The V segment lost 6 bases and the J segment 5 bases; nucleotides outside the gene matches: 4. The CDR3 consists of 13 residues. Per the germline V gene, CDR1 is MNHEY and CDR2 is SMNVEV (reference sequence). CDR3 protein: CASRGTGRTEAFF. DNA for the CDR3: TGTGCCAGCAGAGGGACAGGGAGGACTGAAGCTTTCTTT.

As for this clone: Distinct nucleotide sequences in the sample also encode this CDR3. V usage is TRBV5-1 and J usage is TRBJ2-5, with no clear D. V was shortened by 0 bases and J by 2 bases, with 8 bases between the two germline ends. The V gene's germline CDR1 is SGHRS and CDR2 YFSETQ. CDR3 size: 14 residues. The CDR3 bases are TGCGCCAGCAGCTTGGGAGGCCCACAAGAGACCCAGTACTTC. It codes for CASSLGGPQETQYF.

The chain joins TRBV5-1 to TRBJ2-7, with 7 bases fitting TRBD2. The germline gives CDR1 SGHRS, CDR2 YFSETQ. V lost 4 bases, J lost 7 bases, and 8 bases stayed unmatched. The CDR3 covers 13 residues. The CDR3 coding sequence is TGCGCCAGCAGCGGTGTGACTAGCAGGGAGCAGTACTTC. Translated: CASSGVTSREQYF.

This rearrangement joins TRBV6-5 to TRBJ2-7; 12 bases match TRBD1. The CDR3 length is 14 residues. CDR1 is MNHEY, CDR2 SVGAGI, per germline. Unmatched junction bases numbered 8, after V lost 10 bases and J lost 4 bases. CDR3: CATSGTGGAYEQYF. Written as DNA, the CDR3 is TGTGCCACCTCAGGGACAGGGGGCGCATACGAGCAGTACTTC.

The CDR3 reads CASSGQPYEQYF. In DNA, the CDR3 is TGTGCCAGCAGTGGACAACCCTACGAGCAGTACTTC. The chain joins TRBV28 to TRBJ2-5, with a tentative D call TRBD1 (5 bases). The end of the DNA aligns better with TRBJ2-7, so the J call may be wrong. The CDR3 is 12 amino acids. The germline CDR1 and CDR2 sequences are MDHEN and SYDVKM.

The sample holds one count of this clone. The chain joins TRBV28 to TRBJ2-5; 7 nucleotides match TRBD1. The ends lost 4 bases at V and 2 bases at J; junction bases unmatched: 1. This CDR3 has 13 residues. Germline CDR1 reads MDHEN; CDR2 reads SYDVKM. The CDR3 loop is CASSSTGQETQYF. In DNA form, the CDR3 reads TGTGCCAGCAGTTCGACAGGGCAAGAGACCCAGTACTTC.

The chain joins TRBV18 to TRBJ1-5, with TRBD1 matching 9 bases. The CDR3 spans 17 residues. After removal of 1 base from V and 4 bases from J, the junction contained 8 bases not matched to a gene. In germline, CDR1 is KGHSH, CDR2 LQKENI. The CDR3 DNA reads TGTGCCAGCTCACCACTTGGAGGGACAGGGAATAATCAGCCCCAGCATTTT. Its translation is CASSPLGGTGNNQPQHF.

This sequence joins TRBV7-2 and TRBJ2-5; TRBD2 is a possible D gene (5 bases). The V gene's germline CDR1 is SGHTA and CDR2 FQGNSA. The CDR3 is 14 residues long. Trimming took off 5 bases at V and 9 bases at J, with 19 bases between the two ends. CDR3 in DNA: TGTGCCAGCAGCGGATCGACTACACCCAGCGCCCAGTACTTC. It translates to CASSGSTTPSAQYF.

In this sample, this clone turned up once. The rearrangement joins TRBV4-3 to TRBJ1-2; 9 nucleotides line up with TRBD1. The V gene's germline CDR1 is LGHNA and CDR2 YSLEER. The CDR3 length is 16 residues. J lost 4 bases, V lost 2 bases, and 8 bases had no gene match. The CDR3 loop is CASSQHGTGQGYGYTF. The CDR3 nucleotides read TGCGCCAGCAGCCAACATGGGACAGGGCAGGGCTATGGCTACACCTTC.

The rearrangement uses TRBV18 and TRBJ2-1; the D gene is possibly TRBD2 (5 bases). Germline values: CDR1 KGHSH, CDR2 LQKENI. V was pared by 2 bases and J by 5 bases, with 13 bases between. The CDR3 spans 15 residues. The CDR3 loop is CASSPTRAPNNEQFF. The CDR3 DNA reads as TGTGCCAGCTCACCAACGAGGGCGCCTAACAATGAGCAGTTCTTC. Using reference TRBV18 and TRBJ2-1 for the parts outside the CDR3, the full variable domain is NAGVMQNPRHLVRRRGQEARLRCSPMKGHSHVYWYRQLPEEGLKFMVYLQKENIIDESGMPKERFSAEFPKEGPSILRIQQVVRGDSAAYFCASSPTRAPNNEQFFGPGTRLTVL.

This chain connects TRBV18 to TRBJ2-3; TRBD1 aligns across 10 bases. This CDR3 spans 18 amino acids. Per germline, CDR1 KGHSH and CDR2 LQKENI. Trimming at V came to 4 bases and at J to 0 bases, leaving 10 bases not matched to a gene. Written as DNA, the CDR3 is TGTGCCAGCTCACTGGGGAAGGGGACAGGGGCCAGCACAGATACGCAGTATTTT. This codes for CASSLGKGTGASTDTQYF.

In nucleotides, the CDR3 is TGTGCCAGCTCATTTCAGGGGGGAGCTTTCTTT. Translated, it gives CASSFQGGAFF. The genes are TRBV18 and TRBJ1-1, with 7 bases identical to TRBD1. Germline V gene data show CDR1 as KGHSH and CDR2 as LQKENI. V dropped 5 bases and J dropped 10; count of bases not matched to a gene: 4. This CDR3 comprises 11 residues.

With regard to this clone: This same CDR3 is encoded by further DNA sequences in the sample. This sequence joins TRBV6-5 and TRBJ2-2, with a tentative D call TRBD1 (5 bases). The CDR3 has 14 amino acids. Germline-derived CDR1 and CDR2 are MNHEY and SVGAGI. V was pared by 0 bases and J by 5 bases, with 7 bases between. For the CDR3, the DNA is TGTGCCAGCAGTTACTCGTCAGGGACCGGGGAGCTGTTTTTT. It encodes CASSYSSGTGELFF.

The chain has TRBV21-1 and TRBJ1-2. TRBV21-1 is a recognized pseudogene. The length of the CDR3 is 15 residues. The CDR3 loop is CASSKGARAGRGYTF. The DNA for the CDR3 is TGTGCCAGCAGCAAGGGAGCGCGAGCAGGCCGTGGCTACACCTTC.